The 10 T cell receptor beta chains below all came from one sample that was sequenced in a study of OX40 agonist ivuxolimab in advanced cancers. Sequencing was performed with immunoSEQ multiplex PCR; in TCRdb, only in-frame clones are kept and a portion is missing. The sample comprises 68,000 or so clones, roughly 80% of which are singletons, and over 1.1% rests with the top ten. The material was CD4+ or CD8+ T cells sorted from blood, obtained in a trial of the OX40 agonist ivuxolimab. Source of these receptors: an adult with an advanced solid tumor such as melanoma, head and neck, liver or kidney cancer.

The V gene is TRBV6-5, the J gene TRBJ2-5; a possible D gene is TRBD1 (5 bases). The CDR3 contains 15 residues. CDR1 and CDR2 from the germline V gene are MNHEY and SVGAGI. V was cut by 6 bases and J by 4 bases, with 18 bases left in between. CDR3 DNA: TGTGCCAGCAGACGACAGAAGTCCCTTGGAGAGACCCAGTACTTC. Residues: CASRRQKSLGETQYF.

V is TRBV27 and J is TRBJ1-1; no definite D call. V lost 7 bases and J lost 5, with 2 bases in between. CDR1 and CDR2 (germline): MNHEY, SMNVEV (reference sequence). The CDR3 runs 9 residues. In DNA, the CDR3 is TGTGCCAGCACGACTGAAGCTTTCTTT. This gives the protein CASTTEAFF.

The genes are TRBV11-2 and TRBJ1-4; 9 bases are a match to TRBD1. The CDR3 runs 15 residues. The ends lost 1 base at V and 7 bases at J; junction bases unmatched: 4. CDR1 is SGHAT and CDR2 is FQNNGV in the germline V gene. CDR3 coding DNA: TGTGCCAGCAGCTTAGTTACAGGGGGCACTGAAAAACTGTTTTTT. It codes for CASSLVTGGTEKLFF.

The chain combines TRBV5-3 with TRBJ2-7, with 11 bases that match TRBD1. TRBV5-3 is labeled an ORF, and its function is uncertain. With V trimmed by 3 bases and J by 6 bases, 2 bases remained unmatched. CDR3 length equals 13 residues. CDR3 in amino acids: CARSSGQGGEQYF. DNA of the CDR3: TGTGCCAGAAGCTCGGGACAGGGGGGCGAGCAGTACTTC.

V and J are TRBV5-4 and TRBJ2-1, with TRBD1 as a possible D gene (6 bases). Per germline, CDR1 SGHNT and CDR2 YYREEE (reference sequence). The CDR3 is 18 amino acids. V lost 4 bases and J 1 base, leaving 21 bases between the germline ends. The CDR3 reads CASSPGAGRGWSYNEQFF. In DNA, the CDR3 is TGTGCCAGCAGCCCCGGCGCCGGCAGGGGATGGTCCTACAATGAGCAGTTCTTC.

V gene TRBV28 combines with J gene TRBJ1-2; TRBD1 matches at 11 bases. V shed 5 bases, J shed 4 bases, and the junction held 6 bases outside the gene matches. In germline, CDR1 is MDHEN, CDR2 SYDVKM. The CDR3 sequence is 15 residues long. DNA for the CDR3: TGTGCCAGCAGTGGTTCCGGGACAGGGGGCTATGGCTACACCTTC. Translating gives CASSGSGTGGYGYTF.

The chain has TRBV28 and TRBJ2-3; D possibly uses TRBD1 or TRBD2 (6 bases each). V lost 11 bases and J 1 base, leaving 13 bases between the germline ends. CDR3 size: 13 residues. Germline loops: CDR1 MDHEN, CDR2 SYDVKM. The CDR3 DNA reads TGTGCCGCACAGGGAGGTGGCACAGATACGCAGTATTTT. It specifies CAAQGGGTDTQYF.

The gene calls are TRBV18 and TRBJ1-5; D remains ambiguous. The CDR3 covers 15 residues. Germline V gene lookup returns CDR1 KGHSH and CDR2 LQKENI. V was cut by 6 bases and J by 1 base, with 13 bases left in between. Written as DNA, the CDR3 is TGTGCCAGCTCCAAAAGCCGGGGAAGCAATCAGCCCCAGCATTTT. It codes for CASSKSRGSNQPQHF. Complete variable domain (other parts from reference TRBV18 and TRBJ1-5): NAGVMQNPRHLVRRRGQEARLRCSPMKGHSHVYWYRQLPEEGLKFMVYLQKENIIDESGMPKERFSAEFPKEGPSILRIQQVVRGDSAAYFCASSKSRGSNQPQHFGDGTRLSIL.

This clone has more than one count but fewer than ten. The chain is built from TRBV2 and TRBJ2-3, with D possibly matching TRBD1 (7 bases). Trimming pared 5 bases from V and 3 bases from J, leaving 12 bases between. Germline lookup yields CDR1 SNHLY and CDR2 FYNNEI. The CDR3 contains 14 residues. The DNA of the CDR3 is TGTGCCAGCAGTCCGACAGGGAGGACAGATACGCAGTATTTT. Amino acid sequence: CASSPTGRTDTQYF.

The chain links TRBV6-6 to TRBJ1-2; D is ambiguous. The length of the CDR3 is 13 residues. Germline V lookup: CDR1 MNHNY, CDR2 SVGAGI (reference sequence). V shed 2 bases and J shed 4 bases, with 8 bases lying between them. In nucleotides, the CDR3 is TGTGCCAGCAGTTACGAACGGAGCTATGGCTACACCTTC. Its protein is CASSYERSYGYTF.